Given below is one T cell receptor (beta chain) in context. Its antigen is still unknown. This entry is derived from a study of T cells in localized non-small cell lung cancer. Trimming stripped 2 bases from V and 3 bases from J, with 12 bases between. The CDR3 covers 15 residues. Germline CDR1 reads SGHTA; CDR2 reads FQGTGA. Study observations and caveats: Median detection of top 100 tumor clones in adjacent lung was 57 clones. Uninvolved adjacent lung had more T cell clonality than any other tissue, topping tumor. Heterogeneity cannot be ruled out, as sequencing used one tumor region only.

Method: immunoSEQ multiplex PCR; TCRdb's copy keeps in-frame clones and lacks some. The data show about 72,000 clones, with 84% seen just once and approximately 12% held by the top ten. The sample here was peripheral blood, taken before any cancer treatment. The sequence came from a female donor older than 55 with stage I lung adenocarcinoma. The chain joins TRBV7-3 to TRBJ2-3, with a tentative D call TRBD2 (5 bases). CDR3 region: CASSLAAAPTDTQYF. The CDR3 bases are TGTGCCAGCAGCTTAGCAGCGGCCCCAACAGATACGCAGTATTTT. The whole variable domain, filled in from reference TRBV7-3 and TRBJ2-3, reads GAGVSQTPSNKVTEKGKYVELRCDPISGHTALYWYRQSLGQGPEFLIYFQGTGAADDSGLPNDRFFAVRPEGSVSTLKIQRTERGDSAVYLCASSLAAAPTDTQYFGPGTRLTVL.